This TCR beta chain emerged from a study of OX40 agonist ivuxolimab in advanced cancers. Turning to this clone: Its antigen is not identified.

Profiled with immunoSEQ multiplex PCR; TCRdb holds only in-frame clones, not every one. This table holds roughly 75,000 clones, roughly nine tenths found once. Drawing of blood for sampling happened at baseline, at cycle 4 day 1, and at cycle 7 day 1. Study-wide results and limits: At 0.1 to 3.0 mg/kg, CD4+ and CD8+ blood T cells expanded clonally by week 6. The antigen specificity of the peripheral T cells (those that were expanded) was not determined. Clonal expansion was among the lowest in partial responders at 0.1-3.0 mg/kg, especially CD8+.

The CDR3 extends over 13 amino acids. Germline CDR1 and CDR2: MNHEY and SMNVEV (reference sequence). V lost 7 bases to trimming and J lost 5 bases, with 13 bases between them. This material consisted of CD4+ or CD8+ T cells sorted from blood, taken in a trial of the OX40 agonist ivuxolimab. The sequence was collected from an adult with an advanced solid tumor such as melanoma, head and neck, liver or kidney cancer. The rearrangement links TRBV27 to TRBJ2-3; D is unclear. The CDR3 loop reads CASTLSGEDTQYF. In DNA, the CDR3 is TGTGCCAGCACCTTATCTGGTGAAGATACGCAGTATTTT.